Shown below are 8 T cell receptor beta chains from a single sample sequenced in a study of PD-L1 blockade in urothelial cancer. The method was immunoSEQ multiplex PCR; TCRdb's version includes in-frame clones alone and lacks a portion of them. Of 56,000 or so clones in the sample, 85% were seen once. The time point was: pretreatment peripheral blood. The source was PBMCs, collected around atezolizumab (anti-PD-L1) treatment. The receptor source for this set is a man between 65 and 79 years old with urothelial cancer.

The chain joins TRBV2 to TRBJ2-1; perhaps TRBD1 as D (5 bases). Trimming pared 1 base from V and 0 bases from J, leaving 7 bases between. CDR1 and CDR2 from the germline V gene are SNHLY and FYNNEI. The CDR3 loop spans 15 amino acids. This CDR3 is CASSEGRDSYNEQFF. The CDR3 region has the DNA TGTGCCAGCAGTGAAGGCAGGGACTCCTACAATGAGCAGTTCTTC.

DNA of the CDR3: TGTGCCAGCAGCTTGTATTTCACTGAAGCTTTCTTT. This sequence encodes CASSLYFTEAFF. The genes are TRBV7-9 and TRBJ1-1; no definite D call. Germline-derived CDR1 and CDR2 are SEHNR and FQNEAQ (reference sequence). CDR3 length: 12 amino acids. The V gene lost 3 bases and the J gene lost 4 bases, with 6 bases spanning the gap.

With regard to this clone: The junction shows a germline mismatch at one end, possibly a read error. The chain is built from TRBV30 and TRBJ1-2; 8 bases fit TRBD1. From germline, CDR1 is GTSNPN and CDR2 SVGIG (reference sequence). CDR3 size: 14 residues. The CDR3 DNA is TGTGCCTGGACCTGGACAGGGTTTAACGATGGCTACACCTTC. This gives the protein CAWTWTGFNDGYTF.

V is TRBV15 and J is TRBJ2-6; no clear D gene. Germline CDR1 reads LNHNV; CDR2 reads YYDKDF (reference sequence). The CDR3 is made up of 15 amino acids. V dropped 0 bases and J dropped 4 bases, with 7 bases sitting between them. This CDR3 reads CATSRDQAGANVLTF. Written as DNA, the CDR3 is TGTGCCACCAGCAGAGATCAGGCAGGGGCCAACGTCCTGACTTTC.

The CDR3 bases are TGTGCCAGTACCGTCAGGGGGCCGGATGAAAAACTGTTTTTT. Translated, it gives CASTVRGPDEKLFF. The chain has TRBV19 and TRBJ1-4, with 8 bases that match TRBD1. The germline V gene has CDR1 LNHDA and CDR2 SQIVND (reference sequence). This CDR3 region has 14 residues. The trim removed 7 bases at V and 6 bases at J, leaving 7 bases unmatched.

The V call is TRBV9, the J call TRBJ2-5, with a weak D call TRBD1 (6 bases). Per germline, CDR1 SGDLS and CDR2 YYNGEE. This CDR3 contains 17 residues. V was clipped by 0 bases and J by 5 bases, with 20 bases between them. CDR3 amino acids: CASSVGLLGALYETQYF. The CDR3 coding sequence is TGTGCCAGCAGCGTAGGCCTGTTGGGGGCCTTGTATGAGACCCAGTACTTC.

The chain's CDR3 is CAWSPRTGLPGEQYF. CDR3 in DNA: TGTGCCTGGAGCCCTCGGACAGGGCTACCCGGCGAGCAGTACTTC. The V and J genes are TRBV30 and TRBJ2-7; 8 nucleotides match TRBD1. The CDR3 contains 15 residues. The germline V gene encodes CDR1 GTSNPN and CDR2 SVGIG (reference sequence). J gave up 6 bases and V 3 bases, and 13 bases lay outside the gene matches.

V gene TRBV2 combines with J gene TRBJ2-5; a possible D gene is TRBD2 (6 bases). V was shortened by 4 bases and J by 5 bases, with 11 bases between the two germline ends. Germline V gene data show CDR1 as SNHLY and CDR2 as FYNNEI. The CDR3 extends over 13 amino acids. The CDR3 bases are TGTGCCAGCAGTGTGGGAGGTCCCGAGACCCAGTACTTC. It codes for CASSVGGPETQYF.